Listed here are 5 T cell receptor beta chains from one sample, sequenced in a study of metastatic and nonmetastatic thyroid tumors. Not a single patient had been given any form of treatment at any point before undergoing thyroid surgery. TCRdb re-called clones from the PCR reads using MiXCR. The sample contains tens of thousands of clones, about 15% of which appear only once. The material sequenced was tumor tissue. Source of these receptors: a female donor with papillary thyroid cancer or a benign thyroid nodule (not recorded which). Some clones in this sample may be carry-over from other donors' samples.

This clone was recorded many times. This CDR3 is CASSSSGPSYEQYF. The CDR3, as DNA: TGTGCCAGCAGCTCGAGCGGACCGTCCTACGAGCAGTACTTC. The chain has TRBV11-2 and TRBJ2-7, with a weak D call TRBD2 (5 bases). The CDR3 covers 14 residues. Per the germline V gene, CDR1 is SGHAT and CDR2 is FQNNGV. Trimming took 4 bases from V and 1 from J, leaving 11 bases between them.

This clone was found many times. The V and J genes are TRBV5-1 and TRBJ2-3; no clear D gene. Trimming shortened V by 7 bases and J by 0 bases, and 12 bases separated the two germline ends. Germline V CDR1 and CDR2: SGHRS, YFSETQ. The CDR3 extends over 14 amino acids. For the CDR3, the DNA is TGCGCCAGCCTCCTCGGGCGAAGCACAGATACGCAGTATTTT. It specifies CASLLGRSTDTQYF.

The sample holds many counts of this clone. The J gene is TRBJ2-1, the V gene TRBV4-3; a possible D gene is TRBD2 (5 bases). Per germline, CDR1 LGHNA and CDR2 YSLEER. V was cut by 0 bases and J by 3 bases, with 9 bases left in between. This CDR3 region has 15 residues. The CDR3 sequence: CASSQEMAGYNEQFF. CDR3 in DNA: TGCGCCAGCAGCCAAGAGATGGCGGGCTACAATGAGCAGTTCTTC.

In regard to this clone: Given a much more abundant clone one base away, this may be a read error. The chain employs TRBV7-2 and TRBJ1-4; D may be TRBD1 (6 bases). The CDR3 has 15 residues. The V end was cut by 5 bases, the J end by 8 bases, with 18 bases between. The germline gives CDR1 SGHTA, CDR2 FQGNSA. CDR3 nucleotide sequence: TGTGCCAGCAGCACAACCGGGACATTTGGGGAAAAACTGTTTTTT. It codes for CASSTTGTFGEKLFF.

This clone was observed at least ten times. The chain is built from TRBV20-1 and TRBJ2-1, with TRBD2 matching 8 bases. CDR1 and CDR2 (germline): DFQATT, SNEGSKA (reference sequence). The trim removed 5 bases at V and 8 bases at J, leaving 8 bases unmatched. The CDR3 has 13 residues. The CDR3 sequence: CSADPGGRDEQFF. CDR3 DNA: TGCAGTGCTGACCCGGGGGGGCGTGATGAGCAGTTCTTC.